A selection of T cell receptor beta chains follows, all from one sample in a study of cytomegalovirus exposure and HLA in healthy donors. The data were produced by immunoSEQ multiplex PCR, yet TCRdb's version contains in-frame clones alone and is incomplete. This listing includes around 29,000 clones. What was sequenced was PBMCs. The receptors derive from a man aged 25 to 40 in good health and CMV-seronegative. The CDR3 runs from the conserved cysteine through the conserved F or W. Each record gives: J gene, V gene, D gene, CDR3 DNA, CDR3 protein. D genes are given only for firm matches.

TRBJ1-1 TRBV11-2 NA TGTGCCAGCAGCTTAGTAGGGGGAGGGACTGAAGCTTTCTTT CASSLVGGGTEAFF
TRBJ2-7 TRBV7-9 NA TGTGCCAGCAGCTTAGTCCCGACTAGTTCCATCACCGAGCAGTACTTC CASSLVPTSSITEQYF
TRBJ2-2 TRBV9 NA TGTGCCAGCAGCGCCCGGGGTGCGAACACCGGGGAGCTGTTTTTT CASSARGANTGELFF
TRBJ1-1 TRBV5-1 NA TGCGCCAGCAGCTTGGACGGTAGGGGGGGGAGTGCGATTGAAGCTTTCTTT CASSLDGRGGSAIEAFF
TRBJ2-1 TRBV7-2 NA TGTGCCAGCAGCTTAAACTTGGGACAAGGTGGTAATGAGCAGTTCTTC CASSLNLGQGGNEQFF
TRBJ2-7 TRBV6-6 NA TGTGCCAGCAGTTACTCTACCTGGAGTGCTACCTACGAGCAGTACTTC CASSYSTWSATYEQYF
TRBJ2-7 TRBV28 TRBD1 TGTGCCAGCAGTAATGGGGGACAGGCCTCCTACGAGCAGTACTTC CASSNGGQASYEQYF
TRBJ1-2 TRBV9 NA TGTGCCAGCAGCGTAGTTGGAGGAGACTATGGCTACACCTTC CASSVVGGDYGYTF
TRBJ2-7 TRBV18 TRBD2 TGTGCCAGCTCTCATACCGGGACTAGAGGGTACGAGCAGTACTTC CASSHTGTRGYEQYF
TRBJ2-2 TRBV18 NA TGTGCCAGCTCACCACTGGGGCCCACCGGGGAGCTGTTTTTT CASSPLGPTGELFF
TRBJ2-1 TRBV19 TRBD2 TGTGCCAGCTCCGAACGGGGACTAGCATATGAGCAGTTCTTC CASSERGLAYEQFF
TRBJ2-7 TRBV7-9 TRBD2 TGTGCCAGCAGCGTGACTAGCGGGAGATTCTACGAGCAGTACTTC CASSVTSGRFYEQYF
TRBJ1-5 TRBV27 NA TGTGCCAGCAGTCTACGACAGGTTGGTCAGCCCCAGCATTTT CASSLRQVGQPQHF
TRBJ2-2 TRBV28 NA TGTGCCTCAGAACGGAACACCGGGGAGCTGTTTTTT CASERNTGELFF
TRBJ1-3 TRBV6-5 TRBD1 TGTGCCAGCAGCCCCGACAGGGACTCTGGAAACACCATATATTTT CASSPDRDSGNTIYF
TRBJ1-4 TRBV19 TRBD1 TGTGCCAGTAAGGTCGGGACAGGGGTCGAAAAACTGTTTTTT CASKVGTGVEKLFF
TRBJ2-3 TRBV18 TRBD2 TGTGCCAGCTCACCCTGGACTAGCGGAACCACAGATACGCAGTATTTT CASSPWTSGTTDTQYF
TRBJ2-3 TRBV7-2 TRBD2 TGTGCCAGCAGCCCACTAGCGGGAGGGGGGACAGATACGCAGTATTTT CASSPLAGGGTDTQYF
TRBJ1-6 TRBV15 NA TGTGCCACCAGCGGGTTGGAGGGGACCAAGGGTTCACCCCTCCACTTT CATSGLEGTKGSPLHF
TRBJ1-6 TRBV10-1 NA TGCGCCACCCAGCGGGGGGGGTCCTATAATTCACCCCTCCACTTT CATQRGGSYNSPLHF
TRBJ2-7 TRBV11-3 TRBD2 TGTGCCAGCAGCTTCGCTAGCGGATACGAGCAGTACTTC CASSFASGYEQYF
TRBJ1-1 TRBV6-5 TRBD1 TGTGCCAGCAGTTTCCAGGCGACAGGGACGGCTTTCTTT CASSFQATGTAFF
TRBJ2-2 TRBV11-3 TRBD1 TGTGCCAGCAGCTTTCTCACCGGGACAGGGTACACCGGGGAGCTGTTTTTT CASSFLTGTGYTGELFF
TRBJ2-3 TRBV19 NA TGTGCCAGTAGTATTGGGGGGAGTACAGATACGCAGTATTTT CASSIGGSTDTQYF
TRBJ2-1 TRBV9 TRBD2 TGTGCCAGCAGCGTCTCCATTGGGCTAGCGGGAGCGAGCTCCTACAATGAGCAGTTCTTC CASSVSIGLAGASSYNEQFF
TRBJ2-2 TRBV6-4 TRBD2 TGTGCCAGCAGTGACGGGGGGGACACCGGGGAGCTGTTTTTT CASSDGGDTGELFF
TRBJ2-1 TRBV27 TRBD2 TGTGCCACCTGGACTAGCGGGCCCTGGCAGTTCTTC CATWTSGPWQFF
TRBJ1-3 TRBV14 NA TGTGCCAGCAGCCCCCGACTCGGAAACACCATATATTTT CASSPRLGNTIYF
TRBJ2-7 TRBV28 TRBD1 TGTGCCAGCCACACCACGTGGGACAGCTCCTACGAGCAGTACTTC CASHTTWDSSYEQYF
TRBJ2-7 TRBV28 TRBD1 TGTGCCAGCAGCCCCGGGACAGGCGTCAACGAGCAGTACTTC CASSPGTGVNEQYF
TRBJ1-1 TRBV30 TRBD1 TGTGCCTGGAGTCCCGACAGGGCGATAGGCACTGAAGCTTTCTTT CAWSPDRAIGTEAFF
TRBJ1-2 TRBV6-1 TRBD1 TGTGCCAGCAGTGAACGGACAGGGGGCATCTATGGCTACACCTTC CASSERTGGIYGYTF
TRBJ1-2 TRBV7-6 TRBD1 TGTGCCAGCAGCCCACACCGATTAGGACAGGGTACATCTGGCTACACCTTC CASSPHRLGQGTSGYTF
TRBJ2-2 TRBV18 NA TGTGCCAGCTCACCTTCGCAGTTGATTAACACCGGGGAGCTGTTTTTT CASSPSQLINTGELFF
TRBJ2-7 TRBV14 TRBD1 TGTGCCAGCAGCCGCCGGGACAGGGGGTTTTACGAGCAGTACTTC CASSRRDRGFYEQYF
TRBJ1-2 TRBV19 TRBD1 TGTGCCAGTAGTCCCGACAGGGACTACTATGGCTACACCTTC CASSPDRDYYGYTF
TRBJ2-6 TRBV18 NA TGTGCCAGCTCACCCTTGAGCCTAGCGTCAGTATATTGGGCTGGGGCCAACGTCCTGACTTTC CASSPLSLASVYWAGANVLTF
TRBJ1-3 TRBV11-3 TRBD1 TGTGCCAGCAGCGCCAGACAGGGCTCTGGAAACACCATATATTTT CASSARQGSGNTIYF